This T cell receptor beta chain stems from a study of PD-1 blockade in classical Hodgkin lymphoma (dated by TCRdb to about 2020). General notes on the study: Nivolumab dosing was 3 mg/kg intravenously every 2 weeks, continuing until either disease progression or unacceptable toxicity. A peripheral blood immune signature of response to PD-1 blockade in classical Hodgkin lymphoma was defined using TCR beta sequencing and CyTOF. Paper-wide results and their limitations: Trial patients achieving complete response had baseline diversity similar to newly diagnosed patients, whereas partial responders and progressors had significantly lower diversity. By C4D1, a significant rise was seen in CD4+ TCR diversity but not in CD8+ TCR diversity (p=0.0027 vs p=0.16), and the rise was most apparent among complete responders (p=0.02). Baseline TCR diversity was reported to be lower in newly diagnosed patients than in healthy donors, and even lower in relapsed/refractory patients. Lower diversity was seen in patients whose nivolumab began less than 1 year after ASCT, and these patients were left out of later analyses so that immune reconstitution would not confound the results. The study was limited to a single clinical trial cohort, and causes of repertoire differences, possibly disease activity or prior therapy, remained undefined.

The sample's time point label, decoded: cycle 2 day 1 (C2D1) of nivolumab. All trial patients had relapsed after autologous stem cell transplantation, with cohorts A, B and C differing in prior brentuximab vedotin exposure. The trial cohort comprised some 60 patients with relapsed/refractory classical Hodgkin lymphoma whose best overall responses were complete response, partial response or progressive disease. In the multi-cohort phase II CheckMate 205 trial, trial patients received single-agent nivolumab. An independent review committee assessed best overall response by applying the 2007 International Working Group response criteria. Trial PBMCs were obtained immediately prior to nivolumab initiation (C1D1) and on therapy at cycle 2 day 1 and cycle 4 day 1. Peripheral blood was collected in 8 mL Vacutainer Cell Preparation Tubes, from which PBMCs were isolated by centrifugation and then cryopreserved.

The Qiagen DNeasy kit was used to extract genomic DNA from unsorted PBMCs and from the negatively selected CD4+ and CD8+ fractions. Amplification of TCR beta CDR3 regions was done by immunoSEQ multiplex PCR with primers that anneal to V and J segments. A synthetic immune receptor repertoire was used to minimize amplification bias, and remaining bias was computationally removed after sequencing. On the study's bioinformatics: Repertoire diversity was quantified as the Shannon entropy index using custom Python scripts. Unsorted, CD4+ and CD8+ repertoires were examined separately, except in combined analyses, for which CD4+ and CD8+ sequences were merged in silico. Clonal expansion was defined as at least a 2-fold frequency increase after treatment relative to C1D1, with a pseudocount of 0.5 for undetected baseline clones. Clones with 0 or 1 copy at C1D1 were defined as singleton clones, while clones with 2 or more copies were defined as non-singleton clones. Clones expanded in unsorted samples were annotated as CD4+, CD8+ or unknown by matching protein sequences in sorted samples from the same patient. Wilcoxon tests on paired samples were used to test changes in diversity from C1D1 to C4D1. The clones in this table, taken by TCRdb from immuneACCESS, are in-frame only. Not every clone is retained; where verified, under half of the shortfall comes from an unresolved V gene, and the cause of the rest is unknown. V, J and clone size reflect that table, while D and trimming were determined from the DNA. For this sample the table gives about 110,000 clones, of which 89% were detected only once. Clones ranked in the top ten supply 15% to 20% of the sample.

On this clone: Which antigen it targets is not known. Base qualities are not at hand, and no much larger clone is one base apart.

The CDR3, cysteine through phenylalanine, is 14 amino acids long. Here the CDR3 DNA is all that survives: 42 bases in frame from base 1. The germline V gene (reference sequence) gives CDR1 as SEHNR and CDR2 as FQNEAQ. After removal of 10 bases from V and 2 bases from J, the junction retains 4 bases not matched to a gene. The sample was peripheral blood mononuclear cells (PBMCs), taken before the second cycle of nivolumab. This receptor was obtained from a human donor with classical Hodgkin lymphoma. The rearranged segments are TRBV7-9 and TRBJ2-1, with TRBD2 identical over 11 junction bases. This receptor carries the CDR3 CAIVAGGTYNEQFF. The sequenced DNA is TGTGCCATTGTAGCGGGAGGGACCTACAATGAGCAGTTCTTC.